These 9 T cell receptor beta chains share one sample of origin, sequenced in a study of human T cells and chemical hapten exposure. TCRdb independently ran MiXCR on the RACE reads; one entry per CDR3 protein. The table lists about 170,000 distinct CDR3 sequences, about 27% of them singletons. Indicated time point: patch test 3, about 24 weeks after DPC sensitization. As for treatment: therapeutic diphenylcyclopropenone sensitization with weekly scalp DPC. The specimen comprised whole blood, sampled in connection with sensitization to the hapten diphenylcyclopropenone (DPC). These receptors originate from a woman under 30 with alopecia areata. Some clones in this sample may be carry-over from other donors' samples.

The V gene is TRBV27, the J gene TRBJ2-7; 7 positions match TRBD2. The germline CDR1 and CDR2 sequences are MNHEY and SMNVEV (reference sequence). V was clipped by 2 bases and J by 0 bases; unmatched bases: 4. CDR3 length: 15 residues. This CDR3 is CASSLGRGSSYEQYF. CDR3 nucleotides: TGTGCCAGCAGTTTAGGGCGGGGGAGCTCCTACGAGCAGTACTTC.

The sample holds a few counts of this clonotype. The chain is built from TRBV29-1 and TRBJ2-7; TRBD1 is a possible D gene (5 bases). Trimming took off 4 bases at V and 9 bases at J, with 19 bases between the two ends. Germline lookup yields CDR1 SQVTM and CDR2 ANQGSEA. This CDR3 has 13 amino acids. CDR3 nucleotides: TGCAGCGTTGTAGCAGGGATTTCTACGGGGCAGTACTTC. It encodes CSVVAGISTGQYF.

Only a few counts were recorded for this clonotype. Here the CDR3 DNA reads TGCAGCGTTGATTCGGCGGGCGGGGAGCTGTTTTTT. Encoded protein: CSVDSAGGELFF. The J gene is TRBJ2-2, the V gene TRBV29-1, with a weak D call TRBD2 (5 bases). Germline V lookup: CDR1 SQVTM, CDR2 ANQGSEA. Trimming shortened V by 3 bases and J by 7 bases, and 9 bases separated the two germline ends. There are 12 residues in the CDR3.

V usage is TRBV5-1 and J usage is TRBJ1-3, with unresolved D. Between the trimmed V and J ends, which lost 4 bases and 0 bases, there was a span of 8 bases. CDR3 size: 14 residues. The germline V gene encodes CDR1 SGHRS and CDR2 YFSETQ. This CDR3 is CASSLEISGNTIYF. CDR3 coding DNA: TGCGCCAGCAGCCTAGAGATCTCTGGAAACACCATATATTTT.

The chain couples TRBV4-2 to TRBJ2-6; tentatively, D is TRBD1 (5 bases). V was pared by 0 bases and J by 2 bases, with 8 bases between. Germline-derived CDR1 and CDR2 are LGHNA and YNFKEQ. This CDR3 region has 16 residues. CDR3 DNA: TGTGCCAGCAGCCAAGATGGGGCGGCTGGGGCCAACGTCCTGACTTTC. Protein sequence: CASSQDGAAGANVLTF.

This clonotype was observed a handful of times. The V gene is TRBV11-2, the J gene TRBJ2-5; 8 bases align to TRBD2. CDR3 size: 15 residues. Losses at the gene ends were 4 bases for V and 5 bases for J; bases not matched to a gene: 9. CDR1 is SGHAT and CDR2 is FQNNGV in the germline V gene. The CDR3 is CASSSSGGVRETQYF. Here the CDR3 DNA reads TGTGCCAGCAGCTCCTCCGGGGGGGTAAGGGAGACCCAGTACTTC.

This chain joins TRBV10-1 and TRBJ2-7, with a weak D call TRBD2 (5 bases). V shed 6 bases and J shed 5 bases, with 14 bases lying between them. The CDR3 has 13 residues. Germline V gives CDR1 WNHNN, CDR2 SYGVQD (reference sequence). The CDR3 loop reads CASSPEARDEQYF. The CDR3 bases are TGCGCCAGCAGCCCGGAGGCGCGGGACGAGCAGTACTTC.

The chain links TRBV29-1 to TRBJ1-2; unclear D gene. Germline values: CDR1 SQVTM, CDR2 ANQGSEA. Trimming stripped 7 bases from V and 4 bases from J, with 16 bases between. This CDR3 has 13 amino acids. The CDR3 loop reads CSAEKGVTYGYTF. The CDR3 DNA follows: TGCAGCGCCGAGAAGGGCGTTACCTATGGCTACACCTTC.

This clonotype turned up a few times. The rearrangement uses TRBV20-1 and TRBJ1-1; maybe TRBD1 (5 bases). The CDR3 extends over 15 amino acids. Trimming took 6 bases from V and 5 from J, leaving 22 bases between them. CDR1 is DFQATT, CDR2 SNEGSKA, per germline (reference sequence). The CDR3 spells CSALGRGRSLTEAFF. CDR3 in DNA: TGCAGTGCCCTAGGGAGGGGCCGCTCCCTGACTGAAGCTTTCTTT.